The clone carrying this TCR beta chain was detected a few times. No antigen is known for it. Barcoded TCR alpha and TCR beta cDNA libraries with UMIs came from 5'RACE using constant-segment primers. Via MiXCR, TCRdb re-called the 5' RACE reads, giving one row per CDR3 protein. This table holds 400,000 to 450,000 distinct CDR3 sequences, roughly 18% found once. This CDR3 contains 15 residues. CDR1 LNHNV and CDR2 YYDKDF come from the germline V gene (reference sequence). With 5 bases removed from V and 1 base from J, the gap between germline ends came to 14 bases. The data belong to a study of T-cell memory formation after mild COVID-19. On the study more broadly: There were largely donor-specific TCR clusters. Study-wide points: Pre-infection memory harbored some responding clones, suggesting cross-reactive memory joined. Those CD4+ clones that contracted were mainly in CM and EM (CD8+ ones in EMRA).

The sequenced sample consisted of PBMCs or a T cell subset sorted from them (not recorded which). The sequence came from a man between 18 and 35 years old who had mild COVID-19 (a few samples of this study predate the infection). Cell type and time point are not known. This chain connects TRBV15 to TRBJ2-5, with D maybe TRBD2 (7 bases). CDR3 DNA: TGTGCCACCAGCGCCAGTGGGGGGGCCCAAGAGACCCAGTACTTC. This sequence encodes CATSASGGAQETQYF.